Listed here are 13 T cell receptor beta chains from one sample, sequenced in a study of cytomegalovirus exposure and HLA in healthy donors. Repertoires were generated with immunoSEQ multiplex PCR, while TCRdb's copy carries only in-frame clones and drops some. The profile shows a few hundred thousand clones, just over 90% of them singletons. Sample: PBMCs. The origin of the receptors is a woman aged 18-29 years in good health and CMV-seronegative.

V gene TRBV5-6 combines with J gene TRBJ2-7, with 8 bases identical to TRBD2. Germline CDR1 reads SGHDT; CDR2 reads YYEEEE. The CDR3 loop spans 14 amino acids. V was pared by 4 bases and J by 0 bases, with 3 bases of the junction left unmatched. The CDR3 DNA is TGTGCCAGCAGCCTTAGCGGGACCTCCTACGAGCAGTACTTC. Its translation: CASSLSGTSYEQYF.

J is TRBJ2-5 and V is TRBV28; no clear D gene. The CDR3 is made up of 12 amino acids. With 1 base removed from V and 4 bases from J, the gap between germline ends came to 4 bases. Germline CDR1 and CDR2: MDHEN and SYDVKM. CDR3 in amino acids: CASSLSRETQYF. CDR3 DNA: TGTGCCAGCAGTTTATCTCGAGAGACCCAGTACTTC.

This chain connects TRBV19 to TRBJ1-1; 9 positions agree with TRBD1. The CDR3 covers 14 residues. Looked up from germline, CDR1 is LNHDA and CDR2 is SQIVND (reference sequence). After removal of 7 bases from V and 3 bases from J, the junction contained 6 bases not matched to a gene. The CDR3 reads CASTHRGLDTEAFF. DNA for the CDR3: TGTGCCAGTACCCACAGGGGGCTTGACACTGAAGCTTTCTTT.

This chain joins TRBV6-4 and TRBJ2-1; 7 bases map to TRBD1. Germline-derived CDR1 and CDR2 are MRHNA and SNTAGT. V dropped 4 bases and J dropped 6; count of bases not matched to a gene: 15. This CDR3 contains 17 residues. The DNA of the CDR3 is TGTGCCAGCAGTGTCTTCCAAGGGGGCTTTGGTAGCAATGAGCAGTTCTTC. As protein: CASSVFQGGFGSNEQFF.

This chain uses TRBV27 with TRBJ1-2; D may be TRBD1 (6 bases). Looked up from germline, CDR1 is MNHEY and CDR2 is SMNVEV (reference sequence). Trimming removed 4 bases at V and 6 bases at J, with 21 bases between. There are 16 residues in the CDR3. The CDR3 loop reads CASSSPRFDRRNGYTF. CDR3 nucleotides: TGTGCCAGCAGTTCCCCTCGGTTCGACAGGAGAAATGGCTACACCTTC.

The chain is built from TRBV30 and TRBJ1-1; maybe TRBD1 (5 bases). Germline CDR1 GTSNPN, CDR2 SVGIG (reference sequence). The CDR3 totals 13 residues. Trimming took 7 bases from V and 5 from J, leaving 17 bases between them. The CDR3 here is CAYTRGGKTEAFF. In DNA, the CDR3 is TGTGCCTATACCCGGGGGGGAAAGACTGAAGCTTTCTTT.

The chain joins TRBV2 to TRBJ2-7; 10 bases are shared with TRBD2. CDR1 SNHLY and CDR2 FYNNEI come from the germline V gene. V shed 7 bases, J shed 4 bases, and the junction held 7 bases outside the gene matches. This CDR3 is 14 amino acids long. In DNA form, the CDR3 reads TGTGCCAGCAATCTAGCGGGAGTGCGTTACGAGCAGTACTTC. It yields the protein CASNLAGVRYEQYF.

V and J are TRBV5-4 and TRBJ1-1; D not certain. V shed 5 bases and J shed 4 bases, with 12 bases lying between them. The CDR3 loop spans 13 amino acids. CDR1 is SGHNT and CDR2 is YYREEE in the germline V gene (reference sequence). The CDR3 DNA follows: TGTGCCAGCAGGCTGGCGGGTGGCACTGAAGCTTTCTTT. This sequence encodes CASRLAGGTEAFF.

The rearrangement links TRBV5-6 to TRBJ1-4; TRBD1 matches 11 bases. Losses at the gene ends were 4 bases for V and 7 bases for J; bases not matched to a gene: 6. The CDR3 loop spans 15 amino acids. Germline-derived CDR1 and CDR2 are SGHDT and YYEEEE. CDR3 amino acids: CASSRPGTGGEKLFF. In nucleotides, the CDR3 is TGTGCCAGCAGCCGCCCCGGGACAGGGGGTGAAAAACTGTTTTTT.

To note about this clone: Its ends do not fully match the called genes, so a read error is possible. This sequence joins TRBV7-7 and TRBJ1-1; 7 positions match TRBD1. The germline CDR1 and CDR2 sequences are SSHAT and FNYEAQ (reference sequence). The CDR3 consists of 14 residues. The chain's CDR3 is CASSYDREDTEAFF. The DNA of the CDR3 is TGTGCTAGCAGCTACGACAGGGAGGACACTGAAGCTTTCTTT.

The genes are TRBV5-1 and TRBJ1-1; TRBD1 agrees at 12 bases. Germline values: CDR1 SGHRS, CDR2 YFSETQ. The CDR3 is 16 amino acids. The junction had 8 bases not matched to a gene; V was cut back by 3 bases and J by 5 bases. The CDR3 loop reads CASSSAGTGGRTEAFF. The CDR3 DNA sequence: TGCGCCAGCAGCTCTGCCGGGACAGGGGGCCGGACTGAAGCTTTCTTT.

The rearrangement uses TRBV5-1 and TRBJ2-7; 9 bases line up with TRBD1. Germline values: CDR1 SGHRS, CDR2 YFSETQ. J lost 4 bases, V lost 3 bases, and 2 bases had no gene match. The CDR3 has 13 amino acids. CDR3 DNA sequence: TGCGCCAGCAGCTGGGGACAGGGTTACGAGCAGTACTTC. Its translation: CASSWGQGYEQYF.

J is TRBJ2-1 and V is TRBV29-1; 10 nucleotides agree with TRBD2. CDR3 size: 14 residues. Germline-derived CDR1 and CDR2 are SQVTM and ANQGSEA. J was trimmed by 8 bases and V by 8 bases; bases with no gene match: 12. The CDR3 DNA is TGCAGCCCCTGGCTAGCGGGAGTCGAAGATGAGCAGTTCTTC. This gives the protein CSPWLAGVEDEQFF.